This TCR beta chain was sequenced during a study of CD8 T cells in Susac syndrome. Overall study: Patients with Susac syndrome, at blood draw, were therapy-naive, on corticosteroids, or on intravenous immunoglobulin alone. Points from the study as a whole: The total CD8+ repertoires contained approximately 15 Susac-specific public clones, and the CD8+ TEMRA repertoires contained roughly 5.

Sequencing of TCR beta was carried out in blood CD8+ and CD4+ T cells. Notes on this clonotype: The target antigen is unknown.

This CDR3 is built from 14 residues. CDR1 is LNHNV, CDR2 YYDKDF, per germline (reference sequence). J lost 6 bases, V lost 5 bases, and 6 bases had no gene match. Roughly 0.45 to 1 ug RNA was reverse transcribed with random hexamers. TCR beta CDR3 was amplified by immunoSEQ multiplex PCR. This amplification extended across 54 Vbeta and 13 Jbeta segments. TCRdb reprocessed the immunoSEQ multiplex PCR reads with MiXCR, giving one entry per CDR3 protein. The sample contains about 130,000 distinct CDR3 sequences, about 95% of which appear only once. Sequenced: CD8+ T cells from PBMCs. This TCR derives from a human donor with Susac syndrome. The chain joins TRBV15 to TRBJ1-5; 8 bases are shared with TRBD1. CDR3: CATSEPGGGQPQHF. The CDR3 DNA follows: TGTGCCACCAGCGAACCAGGGGGCGGTCAGCCCCAGCATTTT. Combining the CDR3 with reference TRBV15 and TRBJ1-5 gives the whole variable domain DAMVIQNPRYQVTQFGKPVTLSCSQTLNHNVMYWYQQKSSQAPKLLFHYYDKDFNNEADTPDNFQSRRPNTSFCFLDIRSPGLGDTAMYLCATSEPGGGQPQHFGDGTRLSIL.